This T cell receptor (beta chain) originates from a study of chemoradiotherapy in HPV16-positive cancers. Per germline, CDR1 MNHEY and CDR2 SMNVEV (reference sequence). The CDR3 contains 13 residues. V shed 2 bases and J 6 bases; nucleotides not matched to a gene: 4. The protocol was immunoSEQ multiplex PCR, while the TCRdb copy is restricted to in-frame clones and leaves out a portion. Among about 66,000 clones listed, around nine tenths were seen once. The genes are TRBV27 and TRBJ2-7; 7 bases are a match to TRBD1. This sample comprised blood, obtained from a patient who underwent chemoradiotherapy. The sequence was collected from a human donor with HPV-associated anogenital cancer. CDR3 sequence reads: CASSLNRGGEQYF. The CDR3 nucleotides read TGTGCCAGCAGTTTAAACAGGGGCGGCGAGCAGTACTTC.